The rows below give T cell receptor beta chains drawn from one sample of a study of a mutant IDH1 vaccine in newly diagnosed glioma. Their antigen targets remain unknown. Data came from immunoSEQ multiplex PCR; TCRdb stores just in-frame clones and leaves some out. This table holds around 55,000 clones, approximately 80% found once. The specimen comprised PBMCs, sampled from a glioma patient whose treatment included an IDH1 peptide vaccine. These receptors were collected from a man between 35 and 55 years old with glioma. The CDR3 runs from the conserved cysteine through the conserved F or W. The D gene is left open where the match is weak. Part of the rows lack a size; the others show once, few, many or a class for expanded clones.

>.|TRBV5-1|TRBJ1-1|.
TGCGCCAGCAGCTTGGCCGTGGGGAACACTGAAGCTTTCTTT
CASSLAVGNTEAFF
>.|TRBV20-1|TRBJ1-2|few
TGCAGTGCTCAGCGAGGTGACGGCTACACCTTC
CSAQRGDGYTF
>.|TRBV5-1|TRBJ1-6|few
TGCGCCAGCAGCCACGGACGGTCGAATTCACCCCTCCACTTT
CASSHGRSNSPLHF
>.|TRBV19|TRBJ2-7|.
TGTGCCAGTAGTATCCTGTCAGGTCACTCCTACGAGCAGTACTTC
CASSILSGHSYEQYF
>TRBD2|TRBV5-1|TRBJ2-1|.
TGCGCCAGCCGTCTGACTAGCGGGGCCATCAATGAGCAGTTCTTC
CASRLTSGAINEQFF
>.|TRBV7-9|TRBJ2-5|.
TGTGCCAGCAGCCATCTTGGCCCACTACTTCACCAGTACTTC
CASSHLGPLLHQYF
>.|TRBV7-2|TRBJ2-1|.
TGTGCCAGCAGCTTATCTTGGGGGAATGAGCAGTTCTTC
CASSLSWGNEQFF
>.|TRBV7-9|TRBJ1-2|.
TGTGCCAGCAGCTTAGCAGGGGCCGATACGCATGGCTACACCTTC
CASSLAGADTHGYTF
>TRBD2|TRBV6-5|TRBJ2-3|.
TGTGCCAGCAGGGGCGGGGGTTTGACAGATACGCAGTATTTT
CASRGGGLTDTQYF
>.|TRBV25-1|TRBJ2-5|.
TGTGCCAGCGGGGAGGGGGGCCTAGAGACCCAGTACTTC
CASGEGGLETQYF
>.|TRBV30|TRBJ2-3|.
TGTGCCTGGATGGGGGGTGACAGGAGAGGGTGGGTCACAGATACGCAGTATTTT
CAWMGGDRRGWVTDTQYF
>.|TRBV9|TRBJ2-2|.
TGTGCCAGCAGCCCCATGGGAGTCACCGGGGAGCTGTTTTTT
CASSPMGVTGELFF
>.|TRBV18|TRBJ1-1|.
TGTGCCAGCTCCCCTGGCTCTGAAGCTTTCTTT
CASSPGSEAFF
>.|TRBV2|TRBJ1-1|.
TGTGCCACCCAGGAGGCCACTGAAGCTTTCTTT
CATQEATEAFF
>.|TRBV10-3|TRBJ1-2|.
TGTGCCATCAGTGCAGGGCTTGCCTTGGAGGGCTACACCTTC
CAISAGLALEGYTF
>.|TRBV2|TRBJ1-3|.
TGTGCCGCCCTAGGACAGCTCTCTGGAAACACCATATATTTT
CAALGQLSGNTIYF
>.|TRBV11-2|TRBJ1-1|.
TGTGCCAGCAGCTTCGGGGGGGAGGGTGAAGCTTTCTTT
CASSFGGEGEAFF
>.|TRBV5-1|TRBJ2-5|.
TGCGCCAGCAGCTTGGGTCATCTAGGACAAAGGGAGACCCAGTACTTC
CASSLGHLGQRETQYF
>.|TRBV5-1|TRBJ2-1|.
TGCGCCAGCAGCTTGGGGCAGCCCAATGAGCAGTTCTTC
CASSLGQPNEQFF
>TRBD1|TRBV30|TRBJ2-5|.
TGTGCCTGGAGTCCCTTAACAGGGGCCATAGGGACCCAGTACTTC
CAWSPLTGAIGTQYF
>.|TRBV4-2|TRBJ2-7|.
TGTGCCAGCAGCCAAGGGTATGGATCTAACAGGCCCTACGAGCAGTACTTC
CASSQGYGSNRPYEQYF
>TRBD2|TRBV23-1|TRBJ2-3|.
TGCGCCAGCAGTCGCGGGACTAGCGGGGGGGAAAGCACAGATACGCAGTATTTT
CASSRGTSGGESTDTQYF
>.|TRBV6-1|TRBJ2-6|few
TGTGCCAGCAAAGGGGTAACTGGGGCCAACGTCCTGACTTTC
CASKGVTGANVLTF
>TRBD2|TRBV7-9|TRBJ2-7|.
TGTGCCAGCAGCTTAGCTCTGGGGGGGTACGAGCAGTACTTC
CASSLALGGYEQYF
>.|TRBV6-6|TRBJ2-3|.
TGTGCCAGCAGTCAAAACCCCAGAACAGATACGCAGTATTTT
CASSQNPRTDTQYF
>TRBD2|TRBV10-3|TRBJ2-5|.
TGTGCCATCAGTGTGGGGATTAGCGGGGTACAAGAGACCCAGTACTTC
CAISVGISGVQETQYF
>.|TRBV6-5|TRBJ2-7|.
TGTGCCAGCAGTTACCTCGTCGGGAGCTCCTACGAGCAGTACTTC
CASSYLVGSSYEQYF
>TRBD2|TRBV2|TRBJ2-1|.
TGTGCCAGCAGCGATACGGGACTAGCGGGGGGCTATGTCAACAATGAGCAGTTCTTC
CASSDTGLAGGYVNNEQFF
>.|TRBV25-1|TRBJ1-1|few
TGTGCCAGCATTCAATTCCTGAGGAACACTGAAGCTTTCTTT
CASIQFLRNTEAFF
>.|TRBV6-5|TRBJ2-3|.
TGTGCCAGCAGTTACGCACAGGGCCTCGATACGCAGTATTTT
CASSYAQGLDTQYF
>.|TRBV19|TRBJ2-3|.
TGTGCCAGTAGGATACAGGGAGGTGCTAGCACAGATACGCAGTATTTT
CASRIQGGASTDTQYF
>.|TRBV4-1|TRBJ2-5|.
TGCGCCAGCAGCCAAGGAGGGATGGGTGACACGGGGGAGACCCAGTACTTC
CASSQGGMGDTGETQYF
>.|TRBV6-5|TRBJ1-1|once
TGTGCCAGCAGTTTCCAGGCGCTCATGAACACTGAAGCTTTCTTT
CASSFQALMNTEAFF
>.|TRBV30|TRBJ2-7|.
TGTGCCTGGGAGGGGAGCAGCGGCGAGCAGTACTTC
CAWEGSSGEQYF
>.|TRBV9|TRBJ2-1|.
TGTGCCAGCAGCGTAGCAGGGGGGTCCTACAATGAGCAGTTCTTC
CASSVAGGSYNEQFF
>.|TRBV18|TRBJ2-2|.
TGTGCCAGCTCACCCCGACGGGGGCTCGGGGGAACCGGGGAGCTGTTTTTT
CASSPRRGLGGTGELFF
>.|TRBV5-4|TRBJ1-1|.
TGTGCCAGCAGCTTCAAGAGGGGTGGGGCGGCTGAAGCTTTCTTT
CASSFKRGGAAEAFF
>TRBD1|TRBV6-1|TRBJ2-3|once
TGTGCCAGCGGTGGGGACAGGGGGCATGGGATAGATACGCAGTATTTT
CASGGDRGHGIDTQYF
>.|TRBV19|TRBJ1-5|.
TGTGCCAGTAGTAGACCGGGGGTCGGCGATCAGCCCCAGCATTTT
CASSRPGVGDQPQHF
>.|TRBV6-5|TRBJ1-1|once
TGTGCCAGCAGTCGCACGGGGTTGAACACTGAAGCTTTCTTT
CASSRTGLNTEAFF
>TRBD2|TRBV7-2|TRBJ2-3|.
TGTGCCAGCAGCTTGGGCGGGGGGGAGGCGGATACGCAGTATTTT
CASSLGGGEADTQYF
>.|TRBV5-6|TRBJ2-3|.
TGTGCCAGCAGTTGGGACAACACAGATACGCAGTATTTT
CASSWDNTDTQYF
>.|TRBV6-5|TRBJ2-7|.
TGTGCCAGCAGTCCCGGGGGTTCCAGCTCCTACGAGCAGTACTTC
CASSPGGSSSYEQYF
>.|TRBV7-6|TRBJ1-2|.
TGTGCCAGCAGCTCGTCGGGTCTGGGGGGCTACACCTTC
CASSSSGLGGYTF
>TRBD1|TRBV9|TRBJ2-1|.
TGTGCCAGCAGCGGGGACAGCCCCTACAATGAGCAGTTCTTC
CASSGDSPYNEQFF
>.|TRBV2|TRBJ1-1|few
TGTGCCAGCAAAAGGGGTATTGAAGCTTTCTTT
CASKRGIEAFF
>TRBD2|TRBV9|TRBJ2-3|.
TGTGCCAGCAGCGCTCGACTAGCATCGAGCACAGATACGCAGTATTTT
CASSARLASSTDTQYF
>.|TRBV5-1|TRBJ1-4|.
TGCGCCAGCACCCGGGGACTGACAGATGAAAAACTGTTTTTT
CASTRGLTDEKLFF
>.|TRBV6-5|TRBJ1-5|.
TGTGCCAGCGGACTCCGGGGGACAAATCAGCCCCAGCATTTT
CASGLRGTNQPQHF
>TRBD1|TRBV19|TRBJ2-7|.
TGTGCCAGCACGAGGACAGGGGGTCCCTACGAGCAGTACTTC
CASTRTGGPYEQYF
>.|TRBV6-5|TRBJ1-6|.
TGTGCCAGCAGTTACGGAAGCTCCTATAATTCACCCCTCCACTTT
CASSYGSSYNSPLHF
>.|TRBV5-1|TRBJ2-5|.
TGCGCCAGCGGGTCACAGTCAGGGGAGACCCAGTACTTC
CASGSQSGETQYF
>.|TRBV29-1|TRBJ1-2|.
TGCAGCGTTGAAGGGACCCCTGGGAGCTACACCTTC
CSVEGTPGSYTF
>.|TRBV12-1|TRBJ1-6|few
TGTGCCAGCCCTCAGTTTTTACCGGCTTCACCCCTCCACTTT
CASPQFLPASPLHF
>TRBD1|TRBV2|TRBJ1-1|.
TGTGCCAGCAGTGACAGCAGGGGGCTTACTGAAGCTTTCTTT
CASSDSRGLTEAFF
>TRBD1|TRBV5-1|TRBJ1-1|.
TGCGCCAGCAGCGCCGGACAGGGGATGGGGAACACTGAAGCTTTCTTT
CASSAGQGMGNTEAFF
>.|TRBV10-2|TRBJ1-2|few
TGCGCCAGCAGTGATCCCGGCAGGAGCAACTATGGCTACACCTTC
CASSDPGRSNYGYTF
>.|TRBV19|TRBJ1-1|few
TGTGCCAGTAGTATTACGGGGAACACTGAAGCTTTCTTT
CASSITGNTEAFF
>.|TRBV30|TRBJ2-5|.
TGTGCCTGGAGAGGATACCAAGAGACCCAGTACTTC
CAWRGYQETQYF